This record looks at one T cell receptor beta chain sequence and its context. This record comes from a study of blood T cells in healthy people across ages. Germline assignment: CDR1 SGHVS and CDR2 FQNEAQ. The CDR3 loop spans 15 amino acids. V shed 5 bases and J 8 bases; nucleotides not matched to a gene: 11. With a J-beta primer mix and a sample-barcoded 5' primer, a second PCR ran roughly 6 to 11 cycles. TCRdb reprocessed the 5' RACE reads with MiXCR, giving one entry per CDR3 protein. Of some 760,000 distinct CDR3 sequences detected, roughly 25% appear once; the ten largest clones hold more than 8.5%. This sample also belongs to another study, concerning T cells of mothers and their children.

This sequence was found in a boy younger than 18 in good health. Sequencing was done on a sample of blood. The rearrangement uses TRBV7-8 and TRBJ2-1; 8 bases fit TRBD2. The CDR3 loop reads CASSPVTGGRYEQFF. CDR3 coding DNA: TGTGCCAGCAGCCCCGTGACGGGGGGGCGATATGAGCAGTTCTTC.